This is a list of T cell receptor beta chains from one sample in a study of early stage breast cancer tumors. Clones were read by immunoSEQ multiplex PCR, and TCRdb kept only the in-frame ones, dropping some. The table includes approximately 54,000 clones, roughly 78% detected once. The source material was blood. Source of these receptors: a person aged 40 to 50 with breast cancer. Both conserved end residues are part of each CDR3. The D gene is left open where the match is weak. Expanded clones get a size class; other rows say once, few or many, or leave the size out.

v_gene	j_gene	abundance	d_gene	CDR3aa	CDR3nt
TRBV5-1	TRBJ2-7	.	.	CATPRRLSYEQYF	TGCGCCACTCCCCGACGGCTCTCCTACGAGCAGTACTTC
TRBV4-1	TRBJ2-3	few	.	CASGVSRNTDTQYF	TGCGCCTCTGGGGTATCCCGGAACACAGATACGCAGTATTTT
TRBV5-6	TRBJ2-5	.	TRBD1	CASSSPRTGGPQETQYF	TGTGCCAGCAGCTCGCCACGGACAGGGGGCCCCCAAGAGACCCAGTACTTC
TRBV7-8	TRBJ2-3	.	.	CASSGDRLKDTQYF	TGTGCCAGCAGTGGGGACCGACTGAAAGATACGCAGTATTTT
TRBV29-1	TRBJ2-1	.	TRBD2	CSVEAPGLAGGPGYNEQFF	TGCAGCGTTGAAGCCCCGGGACTAGCGGGAGGGCCGGGCTACAATGAGCAGTTCTTC
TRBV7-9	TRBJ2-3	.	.	CASSRNKDTQYF	TGTGCCAGCAGCCGAAACAAGGATACGCAGTATTTT
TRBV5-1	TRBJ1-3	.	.	CASSPRTGQIGNTIYF	TGCGCCAGCAGCCCCCGGACGGGACAAATTGGAAACACCATATATTTT
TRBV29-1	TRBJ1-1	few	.	CSVGGTGSAFF	TGCAGCGTTGGGGGCACAGGGTCAGCTTTCTTT
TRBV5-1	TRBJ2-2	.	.	CASSSPGLYTGELFF	TGCGCCAGCAGCTCCCCGGGACTTTACACCGGGGAGCTGTTTTTT
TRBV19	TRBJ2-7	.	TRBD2	CASSVNSGSTYEQYF	TGTGCCAGTAGTGTTAATAGCGGGAGCACCTACGAGCAGTACTTC
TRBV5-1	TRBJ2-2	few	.	CASSWGQNTGELFF	TGCGCCAGCAGCTGGGGGCAGAACACCGGGGAGCTGTTTTTT
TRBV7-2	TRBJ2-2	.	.	CASSKPGLSGSGELFF	TGTGCCAGCAGCAAGCCGGGACTTAGTGGCTCCGGGGAGCTGTTTTTT
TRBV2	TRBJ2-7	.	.	CASSERADLYEQYF	TGTGCCAGCAGTGAAAGGGCAGACCTCTACGAGCAGTACTTC
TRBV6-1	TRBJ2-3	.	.	CASSEALATSTDTQYF	TGTGCCAGCAGTGAAGCGCTCGCCACTAGCACAGATACGCAGTATTTT
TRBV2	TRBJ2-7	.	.	CASSAEIGHEQYF	TGTGCCAGCAGTGCCGAGATCGGGCACGAGCAGTACTTC
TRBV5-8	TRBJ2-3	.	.	CASSSRLEGGTQYF	TGTGCCAGCAGCTCGCGACTAGAGGGAGGTACGCAGTATTTT
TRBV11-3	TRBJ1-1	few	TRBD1	CASSLGAGGGTEAFF	TGTGCCAGCAGCTTAGGGGCAGGGGGAGGCACTGAAGCTTTCTTT
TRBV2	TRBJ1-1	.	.	CASSWTPKNTEAFF	TGTGCCAGCAGCTGGACACCTAAGAACACTGAAGCTTTCTTT
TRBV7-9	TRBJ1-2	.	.	CASSFRGEGSGYTF	TGTGCCAGCAGCTTTAGAGGGGAGGGGTCTGGCTACACCTTC
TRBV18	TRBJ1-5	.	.	CASSPRGQPQHF	TGTGCCAGCTCACCCAGGGGTCAGCCCCAGCATTTT
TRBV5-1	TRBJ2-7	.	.	CASSVSIGTTYEQYF	TGCGCCAGCAGCGTATCCATCGGGACGACCTACGAGCAGTACTTC
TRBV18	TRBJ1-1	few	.	CASSPRRVGTNTEAFF	TGTGCCAGCTCACCAAGGCGAGTGGGGACGAACACTGAAGCTTTCTTT
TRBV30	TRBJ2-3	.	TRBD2	CACKRGGDTQYF	TGTGCCTGCAAGCGGGGAGGGGATACGCAGTATTTT
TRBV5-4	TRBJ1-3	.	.	CASSLRGAGDTIYF	TGTGCCAGCAGCCTCCGAGGGGCGGGGGACACCATATATTTT
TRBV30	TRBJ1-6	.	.	CAWSVPGQGRSPLHF	TGTGCCTGGAGTGTACCAGGGCAGGGGAGATCACCCCTCCACTTT
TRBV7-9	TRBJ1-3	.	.	CASSGGTGNTIYF	TGTGCCAGCAGCGGGGGCACTGGAAACACCATATATTTT
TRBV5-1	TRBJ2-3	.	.	CASSLGRVGTDTQYF	TGCGCCAGCAGCTTGGGCAGGGTAGGCACAGATACGCAGTATTTT
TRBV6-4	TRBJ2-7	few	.	CATRRVDSYEQYF	TGTGCCACCAGACGGGTGGACTCCTACGAGCAGTACTTC
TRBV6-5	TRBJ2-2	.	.	CASKRDTGELFF	TGTGCCAGCAAACGGGACACCGGGGAGCTGTTTTTT
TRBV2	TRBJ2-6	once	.	CASRAGPSSGANVLTF	TGTGCCAGCAGAGCAGGGCCTAGCTCTGGGGCCAACGTCCTGACTTTC
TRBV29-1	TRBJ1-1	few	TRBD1	CSVAAGGGNTEAFF	TGCAGCGTTGCGGCAGGGGGTGGGAACACTGAAGCTTTCTTT
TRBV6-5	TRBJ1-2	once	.	CASSYSRWNTYGYTF	TGTGCCAGCAGTTACTCTCGATGGAACACCTATGGCTACACCTTC
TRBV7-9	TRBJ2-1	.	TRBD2	CASSQAGGRSPEQFF	TGTGCCAGCAGCCAAGCGGGAGGGCGTTCGCCTGAGCAGTTCTTC
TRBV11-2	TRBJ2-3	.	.	CASSLGSGSDTQYF	TGTGCCAGCAGCTTGGGCAGCGGGTCAGATACGCAGTATTTT
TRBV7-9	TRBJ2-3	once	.	CASTPQGRDPDTQYF	TGTGCCAGCACCCCACAGGGGCGGGATCCAGATACGCAGTATTTT
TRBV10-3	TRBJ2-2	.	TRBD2	CAIRGTSGNSGTGELFF	TGTGCCATCAGGGGGACTAGCGGGAACTCGGGCACCGGGGAGCTGTTTTTT
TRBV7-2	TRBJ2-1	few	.	CASSSQANEQFF	TGTGCCAGCAGCTCCCAAGCGAATGAGCAGTTCTTC
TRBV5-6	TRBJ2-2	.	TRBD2	CASSLVVAGGTGELFF	TGTGCCAGCAGCTTGGTGGTAGCGGGGGGTACCGGGGAGCTGTTTTTT
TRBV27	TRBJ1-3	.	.	CASSLPGNTIYF	TGTGCCAGCAGCCTCCCCGGAAACACCATATATTTT
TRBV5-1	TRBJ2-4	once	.	CASSLAGRAKNIQYF	TGCGCCAGCAGCTTGGCGGGCAGGGCCAAAAACATTCAGTACTTC
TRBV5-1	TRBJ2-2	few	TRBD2	CASTSGSYTGELFF	TGCGCCAGTACTAGCGGGAGTTACACCGGGGAGCTGTTTTTT
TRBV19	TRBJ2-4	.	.	CASSMRGPLAKNIQYF	TGTGCCAGTAGTATGCGGGGTCCTCTAGCCAAAAACATTCAGTACTTC
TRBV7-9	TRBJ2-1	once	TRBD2	CASSFIAGGSSYNEQFF	TGTGCCAGCAGCTTTATCGCGGGAGGGAGCTCCTACAATGAGCAGTTCTTC
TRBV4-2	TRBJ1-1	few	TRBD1	CASSAQGGNTEAFF	TGTGCCAGCAGCGCACAGGGGGGGAACACTGAAGCTTTCTTT
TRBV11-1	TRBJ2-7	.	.	CASSSPGAGGSDEQYF	TGTGCCAGCAGCTCCCCTGGGGCCGGAGGGTCGGACGAGCAGTACTTC
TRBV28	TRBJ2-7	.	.	CASTILGSYREQYF	TGTGCCAGCACCATACTCGGTTCATACAGGGAGCAGTACTTC
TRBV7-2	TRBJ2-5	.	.	CASSLVSGETQYF	TGTGCCAGCAGCTTAGTCTCCGGAGAGACCCAGTACTTC
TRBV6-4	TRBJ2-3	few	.	CASSSGSTDTQYF	TGTGCCAGCAGTAGCGGGAGCACAGATACGCAGTATTTT
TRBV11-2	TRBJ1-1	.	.	CASSLGGGGTEAFF	TGTGCCAGCAGCTTGGGCGGGGGCGGAACTGAAGCTTTCTTT
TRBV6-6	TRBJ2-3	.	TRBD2	CASSYGGRAPPNTQYF	TGTGCCAGCAGTTACGGCGGGAGGGCCCCCCCAAATACGCAGTATTTT
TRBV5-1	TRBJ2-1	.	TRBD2	CASSLEGAGAPYNEQFF	TGCGCCAGCAGCTTGGAAGGGGCGGGAGCGCCCTACAATGAGCAGTTCTTC
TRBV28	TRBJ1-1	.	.	CASSFRLQGPEAFF	TGTGCCAGCAGTTTCAGGCTCCAAGGTCCTGAAGCTTTCTTT